This T cell receptor beta chain is drawn from a study of patients and donors after allogeneic stem cell transplantation. This clonotype has only a few counts. The CDR3 loop spans 12 amino acids. V lost 3 bases, J lost 6 bases, and 6 bases lay in between. Germline values: CDR1 MNHEY, CDR2 SMNVEV (reference sequence). TCRdb fed the RT-PCR reads into MiXCR, producing one record per CDR3 protein. The sample includes about 410,000 distinct CDR3 sequences, 16% of them seen just once. The chain carries TRBV27 and TRBJ2-1; D remains ambiguous. This sequence was found in a human donor who was either an allogeneic HSCT recipient or a stem cell or donor lymphocyte infusion donor (not recorded which). It is not recorded whose cells these are; they may come from a transplant donor. Material: blood, either unsorted or a sorted T cell fraction (not recorded which). CDR3 DNA sequence: TGTGCCAGCAGTTTTGTAGGCAATGAGCAGTTCTTC. Amino acids: CASSFVGNEQFF.